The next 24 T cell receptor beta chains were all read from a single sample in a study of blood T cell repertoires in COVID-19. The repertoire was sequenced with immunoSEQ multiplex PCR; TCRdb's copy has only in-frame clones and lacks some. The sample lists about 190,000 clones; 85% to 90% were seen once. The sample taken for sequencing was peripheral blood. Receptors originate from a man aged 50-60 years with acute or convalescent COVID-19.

CDR3: CASSTATSSGELFF. The CDR3 nucleotides are TGTGCCAGTAGTACAGCGACCTCCTCCGGGGAGCTGTTTTTT. V is TRBV19 and J is TRBJ2-2, with D hard to call. The CDR3 is 14 amino acids. Looked up from germline, CDR1 is LNHDA and CDR2 is SQIVND (reference sequence). V lost 4 bases, J lost 6 bases, and 12 bases lay in between.

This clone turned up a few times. CDR3 sequence reads: CASSPFASGNPNEQYF. CDR3 nucleotide sequence: TGTGCCAGCTCACCATTCGCTAGCGGGAACCCTAACGAGCAGTACTTC. The chain uses TRBV18 and TRBJ2-7, with 9 bases matching TRBD2. Per germline, CDR1 KGHSH and CDR2 LQKENI. Losses at the gene ends were 2 bases for V and 5 bases for J; bases not matched to a gene: 10. This CDR3 contains 16 residues.

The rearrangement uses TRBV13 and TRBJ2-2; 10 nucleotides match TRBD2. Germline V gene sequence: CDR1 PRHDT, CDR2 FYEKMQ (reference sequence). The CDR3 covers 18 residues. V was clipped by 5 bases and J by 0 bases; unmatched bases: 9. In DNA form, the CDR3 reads TGTGCCAGCAGCCCATGGGACAGCGGGAGGGCGAACACCGGGGAGCTGTTTTTT. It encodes CASSPWDSGRANTGELFF. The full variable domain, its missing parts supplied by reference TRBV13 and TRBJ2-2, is AAGVIQSPRHLIKEKRETATLKCYPIPRHDTVYWYQQGPGQDPQFLISFYEKMQSDKGSIPDRFSAQQFSDYHSELNMSSLELGDSALYFCASSPWDSGRANTGELFFGEGSRLTVL.

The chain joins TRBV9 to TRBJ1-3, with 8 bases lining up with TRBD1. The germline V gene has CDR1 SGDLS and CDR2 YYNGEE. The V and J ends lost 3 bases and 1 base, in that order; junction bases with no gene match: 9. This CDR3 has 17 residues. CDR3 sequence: CASSDNGQGGSGNTIYF. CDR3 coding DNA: TGTGCCAGCAGCGATAATGGACAGGGCGGATCTGGAAACACCATATATTTT. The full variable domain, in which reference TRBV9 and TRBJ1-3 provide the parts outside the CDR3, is DSGVTQTPKHLITATGQRVTLRCSPRSGDLSVYWYQQSLDQGLQFLIQYYNGEERAKGNILERFSAQQFPDLHSELNLSSLELGDSALYFCASSDNGQGGSGNTIYFGEGSWLTVV.

The CDR3 here is CASSQTQGVSGANVLTF. The CDR3 region has the DNA TGTGCCAGCAGCCAAACACAGGGGGTCTCTGGGGCCAACGTCCTGACTTTC. This chain links TRBV3-1 (or the pseudogene TRBV3-2) with TRBJ2-6, with 8 bases lining up with TRBD1. Germline CDR1 reads LGHDT; CDR2 reads YNNKEL (reference sequence). The CDR3 is 17 amino acids. V dropped 2 bases and J dropped 0; count of bases not matched to a gene: 3.

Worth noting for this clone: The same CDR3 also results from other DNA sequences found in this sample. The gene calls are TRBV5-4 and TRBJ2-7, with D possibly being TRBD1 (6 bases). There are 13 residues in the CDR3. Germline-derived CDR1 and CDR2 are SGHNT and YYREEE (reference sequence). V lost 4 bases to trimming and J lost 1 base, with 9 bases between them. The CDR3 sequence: CASSQQGSYEQYF. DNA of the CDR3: TGTGCCAGCAGCCAACAGGGTTCCTACGAGCAGTACTTC.

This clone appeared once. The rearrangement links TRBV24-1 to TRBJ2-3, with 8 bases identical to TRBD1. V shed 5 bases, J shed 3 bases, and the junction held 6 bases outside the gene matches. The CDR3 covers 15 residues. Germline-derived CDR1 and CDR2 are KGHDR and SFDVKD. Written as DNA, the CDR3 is TGTGCCACCAGTGTCACGGACAGGGCGACAGATACGCAGTATTTT. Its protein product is CATSVTDRATDTQYF.

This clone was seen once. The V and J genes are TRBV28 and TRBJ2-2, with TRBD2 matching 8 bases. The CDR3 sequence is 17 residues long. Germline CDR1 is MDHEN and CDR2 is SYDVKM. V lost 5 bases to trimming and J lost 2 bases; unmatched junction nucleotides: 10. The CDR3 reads CASSNPLVAGNTGELFF. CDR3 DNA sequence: TGTGCCAGCAGTAACCCCCTGGTAGCGGGAAACACCGGGGAGCTGTTTTTT.

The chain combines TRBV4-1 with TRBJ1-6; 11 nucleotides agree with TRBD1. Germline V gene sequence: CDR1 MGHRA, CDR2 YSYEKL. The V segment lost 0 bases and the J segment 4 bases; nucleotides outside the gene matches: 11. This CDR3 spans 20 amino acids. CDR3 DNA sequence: TGCGCCAGCAGCCAAGATATCGGGAGGGGGACAGGGGGTTATAATTCACCCCTCCACTTT. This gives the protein CASSQDIGRGTGGYNSPLHF.

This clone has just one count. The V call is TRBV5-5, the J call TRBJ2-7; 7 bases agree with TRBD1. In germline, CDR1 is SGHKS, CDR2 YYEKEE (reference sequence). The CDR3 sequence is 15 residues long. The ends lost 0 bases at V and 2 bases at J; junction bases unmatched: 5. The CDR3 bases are TGTGCCAGCAGCTTGGGACAGGGTTACCCCTACGAGCAGTACTTC. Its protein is CASSLGQGYPYEQYF. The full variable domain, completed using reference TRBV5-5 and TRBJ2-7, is DAGVTQSPTHLIKTRGQQVTLRCSPISGHKSVSWYQQVLGQGPQFIFQYYEKEERGRGNFPDRFSARQFPNYSSELNVNALLLGDSALYLCASSLGQGYPYEQYFGPGTRLTVT.

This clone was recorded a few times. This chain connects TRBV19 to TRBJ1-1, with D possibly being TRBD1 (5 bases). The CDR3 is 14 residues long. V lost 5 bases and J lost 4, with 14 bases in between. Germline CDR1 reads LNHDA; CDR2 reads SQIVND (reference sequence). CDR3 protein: CASSLQGGGTEAFF. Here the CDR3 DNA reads TGTGCCAGTAGTCTCCAGGGTGGCGGCACTGAAGCTTTCTTT.

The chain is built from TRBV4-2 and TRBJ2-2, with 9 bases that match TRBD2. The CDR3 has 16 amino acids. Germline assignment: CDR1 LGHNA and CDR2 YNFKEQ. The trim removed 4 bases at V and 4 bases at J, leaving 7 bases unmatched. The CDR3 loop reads CASSPERGAPTGELFF. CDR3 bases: TGTGCCAGCAGCCCGGAGCGGGGGGCGCCCACCGGGGAGCTGTTTTTT.

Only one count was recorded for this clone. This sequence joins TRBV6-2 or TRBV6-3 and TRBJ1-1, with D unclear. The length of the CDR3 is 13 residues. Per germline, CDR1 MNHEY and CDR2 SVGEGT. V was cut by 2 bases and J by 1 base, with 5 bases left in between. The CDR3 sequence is CASSYIGNTEAFF. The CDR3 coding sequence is TGTGCCAGCAGTTACATCGGGAACACTGAAGCTTTCTTT.

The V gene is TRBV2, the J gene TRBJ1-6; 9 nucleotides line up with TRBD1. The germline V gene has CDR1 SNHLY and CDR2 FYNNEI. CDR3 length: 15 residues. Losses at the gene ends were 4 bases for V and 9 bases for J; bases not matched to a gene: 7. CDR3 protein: CASSAVPGQGSPLHF. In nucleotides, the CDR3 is TGTGCCAGCAGTGCCGTCCCGGGACAGGGTTCACCCCTCCACTTT.

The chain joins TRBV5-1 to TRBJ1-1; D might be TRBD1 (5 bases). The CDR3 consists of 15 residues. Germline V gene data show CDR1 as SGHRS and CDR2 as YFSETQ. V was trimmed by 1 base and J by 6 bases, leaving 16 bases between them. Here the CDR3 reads CASSLLGGLVSEAFF. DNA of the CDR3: TGCGCCAGCAGCTTGTTGGGGGGTCTTGTATCTGAAGCTTTCTTT.

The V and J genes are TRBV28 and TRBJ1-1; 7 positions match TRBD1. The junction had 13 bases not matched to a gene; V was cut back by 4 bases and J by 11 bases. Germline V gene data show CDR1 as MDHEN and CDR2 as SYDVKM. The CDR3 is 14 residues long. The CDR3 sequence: CASSSPERDSPAFF. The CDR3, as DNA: TGTGCCAGCAGTTCACCGGAAAGGGACAGCCCCGCTTTCTTT.

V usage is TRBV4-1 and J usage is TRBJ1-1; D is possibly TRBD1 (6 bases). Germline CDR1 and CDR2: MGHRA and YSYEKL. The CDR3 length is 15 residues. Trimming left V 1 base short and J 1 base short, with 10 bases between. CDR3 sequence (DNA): TGCGCCAGCAGCCAAGTGGGGACAAGGAACACTGAAGCTTTCTTT. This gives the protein CASSQVGTRNTEAFF.

The CDR3 sequence: CASSPGVGYTF. Here the CDR3 DNA reads TGTGCCAGCAGCCCTGGAGTCGGCTACACCTTC. V gene TRBV14 combines with J gene TRBJ1-2; the D is unclear. The CDR3 covers 11 residues. In germline, CDR1 is SGHDN, CDR2 FVKESK. The V end was cut by 4 bases, the J end by 8 bases, with 8 bases between.

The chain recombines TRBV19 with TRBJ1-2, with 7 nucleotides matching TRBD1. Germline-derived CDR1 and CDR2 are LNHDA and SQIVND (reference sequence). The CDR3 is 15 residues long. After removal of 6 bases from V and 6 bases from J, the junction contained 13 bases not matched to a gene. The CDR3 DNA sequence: TGTGCCAGTAGCTGGATTTTTGAGGGGGCTAATGGCTACACCTTC. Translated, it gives CASSWIFEGANGYTF.

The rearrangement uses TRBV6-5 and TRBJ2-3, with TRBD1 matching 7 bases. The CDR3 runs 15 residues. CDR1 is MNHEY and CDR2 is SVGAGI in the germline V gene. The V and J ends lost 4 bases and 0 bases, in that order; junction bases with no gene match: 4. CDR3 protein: CASSWDRTSTDTQYF. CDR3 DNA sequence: TGTGCCAGCAGTTGGGACAGAACTAGCACAGATACGCAGTATTTT.

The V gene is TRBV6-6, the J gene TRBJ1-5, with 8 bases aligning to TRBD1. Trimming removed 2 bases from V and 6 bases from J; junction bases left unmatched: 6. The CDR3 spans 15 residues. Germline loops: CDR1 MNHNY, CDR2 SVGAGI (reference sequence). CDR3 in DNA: TGTGCCAGCAGTTACGTGACAGGGGAGGTTCAGCCCCAGCATTTT. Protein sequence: CASSYVTGEVQPQHF.

The CDR3 sequence is CSARVAGEQFF. The CDR3 nucleotides read TGCAGTGCTAGAGTCGCGGGAGAGCAGTTCTTC. The chain has TRBV20-1 and TRBJ2-1; TRBD2 is a possible D gene (6 bases). This CDR3 has 11 amino acids. V lost 1 base to trimming and J lost 10 bases, with 8 bases between them. Germline values: CDR1 DFQATT, CDR2 SNEGSKA (reference sequence).

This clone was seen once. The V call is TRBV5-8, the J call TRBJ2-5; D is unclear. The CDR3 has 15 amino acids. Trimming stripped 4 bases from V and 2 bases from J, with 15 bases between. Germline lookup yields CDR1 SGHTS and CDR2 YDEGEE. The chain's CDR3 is CASSPQGWSQETQYF. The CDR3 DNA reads TGTGCCAGCAGCCCCCAAGGATGGAGTCAAGAGACCCAGTACTTC.

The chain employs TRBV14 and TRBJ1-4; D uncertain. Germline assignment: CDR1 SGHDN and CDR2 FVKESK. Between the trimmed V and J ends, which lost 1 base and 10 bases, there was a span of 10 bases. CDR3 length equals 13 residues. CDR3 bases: TGTGCCAGCAGCCAAGGAATGAGGAGAAAACTGTTTTTT. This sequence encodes CASSQGMRRKLFF.